The present TCR beta chain was sequenced within a study of cytomegalovirus exposure and HLA in healthy donors. While the first cohort had 600 to 800 subjects, the donors belonged to the separate validation cohort of roughly 120 subjects. Produced via immunoSEQ multiplex PCR; TCRdb's table is partial and in-frame only. The data contain 170,000 or so clones, less than 85% of them singletons. The study, taken as a whole, reports: While the bulk of TCR sequences proved rare, some public TCRs turned up in many donors. There were about 160 TCR beta chains listed as cytomegalovirus-associated. Accounts indicate the classifier identified cytomegalovirus status with strong specificity and sensitivity.

On this clone: Its cognate antigen is unknown.

CDR3 size: 12 residues. V lost 8 bases, J lost 5 bases, and 6 bases stayed unmatched. CDR1 MDHEN and CDR2 SYDVKM come from the germline V gene. The chain recombines TRBV28 with TRBJ2-7; 7 bases map to TRBD1. Sequencing was done on a sample of PBMCs. This receptor was identified in a man aged 18 to 35 in good health and CMV-seropositive. The CDR3 DNA is TGTGCCAGCCAAGTAGGGGGCCACGAGCAGTACTTC. This encodes CASQVGGHEQYF.